The entry below describes one TCR beta chain. The CDR3 consists of 14 residues. Per the germline V gene, CDR1 is LNHDA and CDR2 is SQIVND (reference sequence). V lost 4 bases, J lost 1 base, and 10 bases lay in between. Participants came from some 26 US areas, aged roughly 18 to 95 years. Participants' reported clinical history set cohort assignment. These data are taken from a study of blood T cell repertoires in COVID-19. Study-wide context: Spain, Italy and the United States supplied samples that represented acute and convalescent COVID-19.

Original handling: Amplifying reference gene primers gave estimates of nucleated cell counts. Sequencing used immunoSEQ multiplex PCR; TCRdb keeps in-frame clones, though not all of them. For V, J and clone size, that table is used; D and trimming come from the DNA. The repertoire has 250,000 or so clones, less than 85% of them found once; the top ten carry 1.8%. Sequences were obtained from PBMCs or T cells enriched from blood (not recorded which). The source is a man aged 55 to 69 who had recovered from COVID-19. The chain has TRBV19 and TRBJ2-5; tentative D call: TRBD1 (5 bases). CDR3 loop: CASSKDGAQETQYF. The CDR3 DNA reads TGTGCCAGTAGTAAGGATGGGGCCCAAGAGACCCAGTACTTC.